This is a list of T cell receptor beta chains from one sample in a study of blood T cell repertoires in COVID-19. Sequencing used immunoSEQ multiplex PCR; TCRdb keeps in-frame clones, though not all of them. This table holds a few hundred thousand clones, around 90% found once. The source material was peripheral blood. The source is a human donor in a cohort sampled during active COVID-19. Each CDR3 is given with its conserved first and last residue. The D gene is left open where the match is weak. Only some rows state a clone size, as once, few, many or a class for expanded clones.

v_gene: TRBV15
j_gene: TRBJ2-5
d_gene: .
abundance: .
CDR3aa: CATSRVGREETQYF
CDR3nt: TGTGCCACCAGCAGAGTAGGCAGGGAAGAGACCCAGTACTTC

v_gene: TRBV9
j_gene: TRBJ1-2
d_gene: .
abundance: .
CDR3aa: CASSTGTTGGDYGYTF
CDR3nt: TGTGCCAGCAGCACCGGGACAACGGGGGGGGACTATGGCTACACCTTC

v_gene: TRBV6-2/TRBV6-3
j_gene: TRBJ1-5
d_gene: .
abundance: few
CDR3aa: CASSDGTRHQPQHF
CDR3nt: TGTGCCAGCAGTGACGGGACACGCCATCAGCCCCAGCATTTT

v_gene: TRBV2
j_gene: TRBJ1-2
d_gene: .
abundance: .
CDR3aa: CASNEGVGYGYTF
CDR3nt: TGTGCCAGCAACGAGGGGGTCGGCTATGGCTACACCTTC

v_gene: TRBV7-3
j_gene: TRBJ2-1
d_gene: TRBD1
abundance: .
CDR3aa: CASSSTGTGDYEQFF
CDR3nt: TGTGCCAGCAGCTCTACCGGGACAGGGGACTATGAGCAGTTCTTC

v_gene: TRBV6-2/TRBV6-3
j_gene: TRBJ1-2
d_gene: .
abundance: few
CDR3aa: CASSRDNYGYTF
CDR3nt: TGTGCCAGCAGTAGAGATAACTATGGCTACACCTTC

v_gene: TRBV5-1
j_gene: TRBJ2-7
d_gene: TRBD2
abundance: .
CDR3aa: CASSLRGGSYEQYF
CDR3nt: TGCGCCAGCAGCTTACGCGGGGGCTCCTACGAGCAGTACTTC

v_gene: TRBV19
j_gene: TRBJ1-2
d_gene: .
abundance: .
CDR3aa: CASTLRGGDGYTF
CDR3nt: TGTGCCAGTACCTTAAGGGGGGGCGATGGCTACACCTTC

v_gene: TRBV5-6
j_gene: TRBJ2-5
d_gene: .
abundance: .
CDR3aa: CASSPRLEGETQYF
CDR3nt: TGTGCCAGCAGCCCCAGACTAGAAGGGGAGACCCAGTACTTC

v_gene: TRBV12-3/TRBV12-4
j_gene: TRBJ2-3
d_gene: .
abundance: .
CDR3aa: CASSWGGTDTQYF
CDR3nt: TGTGCCAGCAGTTGGGGGGGCACAGATACGCAGTATTTT

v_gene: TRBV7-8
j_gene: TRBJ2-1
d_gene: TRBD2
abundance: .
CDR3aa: CASSPRLAGYNEQFF
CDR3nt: TGTGCCAGCAGCCCCAGACTAGCGGGGTACAATGAGCAGTTCTTC

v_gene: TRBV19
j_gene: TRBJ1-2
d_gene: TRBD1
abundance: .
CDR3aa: CASSPALGGQGGNGYTF
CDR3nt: TGTGCCAGTAGCCCCGCCTTGGGGGGACAGGGGGGTAATGGCTACACCTTC

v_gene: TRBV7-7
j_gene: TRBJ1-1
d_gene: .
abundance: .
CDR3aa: CASTWQVRVFISLTEAFF
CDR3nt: TGTGCCAGCACCTGGCAGGTGAGAGTTTTTATTTCATTGACTGAAGCTTTCTTT

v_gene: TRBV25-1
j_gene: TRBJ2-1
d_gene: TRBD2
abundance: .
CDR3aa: CASTPGTSGRAQDNEQFF
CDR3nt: TGTGCCAGCACCCCCGGGACTAGCGGGAGGGCCCAAGACAATGAGCAGTTCTTC

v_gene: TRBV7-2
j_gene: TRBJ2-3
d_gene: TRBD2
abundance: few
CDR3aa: CASSLGGGSLDTQYF
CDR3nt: TGTGCCAGCAGCTTAGGCGGGGGAAGTCTAGATACGCAGTATTTT

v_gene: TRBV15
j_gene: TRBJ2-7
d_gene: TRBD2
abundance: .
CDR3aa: CATSRDPKWGGEQYF
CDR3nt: TGTGCCACCAGCAGAGATCCCAAGTGGGGGGGAGAGCAGTACTTC

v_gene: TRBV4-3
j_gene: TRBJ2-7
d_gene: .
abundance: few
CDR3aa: CASSQDSGAYEQYF
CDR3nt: TGCGCCAGCAGCCAAGATTCAGGGGCCTACGAGCAGTACTTC

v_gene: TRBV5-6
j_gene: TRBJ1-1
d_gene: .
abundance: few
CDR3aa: CASSSLDSRQNTEAFF
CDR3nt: TGTGCCAGCAGCTCCTTGGACTCGAGGCAGAACACTGAAGCTTTCTTT

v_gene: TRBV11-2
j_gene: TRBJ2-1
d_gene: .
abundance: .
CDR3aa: CASSSIRDTDNEQFF
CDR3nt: TGTGCCAGCAGCTCGATCCGGGACACCGACAATGAGCAGTTCTTC

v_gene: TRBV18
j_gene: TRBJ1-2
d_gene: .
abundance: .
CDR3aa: CASSPRSLLVGYTF
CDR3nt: TGTGCCAGCTCACCACGAAGCTTGCTAGTAGGCTACACCTTC